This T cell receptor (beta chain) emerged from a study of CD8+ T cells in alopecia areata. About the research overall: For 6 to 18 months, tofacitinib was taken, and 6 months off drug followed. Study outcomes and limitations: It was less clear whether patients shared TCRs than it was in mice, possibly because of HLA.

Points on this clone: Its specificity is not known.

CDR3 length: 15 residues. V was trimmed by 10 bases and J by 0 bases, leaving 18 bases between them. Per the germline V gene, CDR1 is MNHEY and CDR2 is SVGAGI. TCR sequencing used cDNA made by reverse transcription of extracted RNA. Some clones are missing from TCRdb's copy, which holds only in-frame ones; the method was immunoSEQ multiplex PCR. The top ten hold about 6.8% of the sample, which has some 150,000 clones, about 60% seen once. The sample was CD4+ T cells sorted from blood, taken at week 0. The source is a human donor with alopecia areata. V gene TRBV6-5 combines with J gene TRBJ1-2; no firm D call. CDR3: CAIRSTDGANYGYTF. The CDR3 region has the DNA TGTGCCATCAGGTCAACGGACGGAGCTAACTATGGCTACACCTTC.